This TCR beta chain was recovered during a study of type 1 and type 2 diabetes patients (dated by TCRdb to about 2016). With respect to the entire study: Recruited in China, the cohort was made up of 10 or so type 1 diabetes patients, a few type 2 diabetes patients and roughly 6 nondiabetic controls. Across the study, CD4+ and CD8+ T cells were positively selected from PBMCs using CD4 or CD8 MicroBeads on MACS columns. A total of roughly 19 million paired-end reads was generated across the whole study. In the study, high-throughput sequencing was used to profile TCRbeta repertoires so that type 1 diabetes, type 2 diabetes and nondiabetic individuals could be compared. Type 2 diabetes patients were used as a disease comparison group for the type 1 diabetes patients. When approximately 22-cycle amplification was compared with approximately 25-cycle amplification, V gene usage looked similar, suggesting that primer efficiencies were similar and PCR bias was random. The TCRbeta libraries underwent paired-end sequencing on Illumina HiSeq 2000 or MiSeq instruments. General conclusions and limits of the study: High diversity was shown by type 2 diabetes repertoires, and the diversity was significantly greater than that of type 1 diabetes repertoires in both CD4+ and CD8+ T cells. V and J gene usage patterns of type 2 diabetes and control samples were highly correlated, averaging roughly 0.97 between samples. Only a few highly-expanded CD4+ clones (median one) were found in type 2 diabetes patients, and these clones made up a median about 3.7% of reads. Age and gender were not matched between study groups, possibly biasing interpretation. Only a limited number of T2D and control samples were sequenced, so some T1D-only HECs might also appear in more T2D or control samples.

This clonotype was recorded a few times. Its antigen is unknown. No per-base quality is available; no much larger clone lies one base away. Every diabetic patient fulfilled standard classification criteria for type 1 or type 2 diabetes, and glucose and C-peptide were evaluated using WHO-recommended methods. Donors were excluded if they had other autoimmune diseases or infections within the previous four weeks. About 9.4 milliliters of peripheral blood were drawn from each participant. PBMCs were isolated with LymphoPrep density separation. CDR1 MNHEY and CDR2 SMNVEV were looked up in the germline V gene (reference sequence). Measured from the cysteine to the phenylalanine, the CDR3 is 13 residues long. The only DNA kept is the CDR3, 39 bases in frame from the first base. V is cut by 1 base and J by 3 bases, and the space between the germline ends is 6 bases. The data were produced on an Illumina MiSeq. For TCRbeta CDR3 amplification, the template was genomic DNA taken from the sorted T cell subsets. The TCRbeta CDR3 region was amplified by multiplex PCR using 30 forward and 13 reverse primers. AMPure XP beads were used to purify the PCR products, after which a second roughly 25-cycle PCR added indices and adaptors. Before sequencing, libraries were gel-purified with the QIAquick Gel Extraction Kit. As for the authors' bioinformatics: FLASH was used to merge the paired-end reads, and IgBLAST was used to align the reads to IMGT V, D and J germline references. Reads with less than 70% alignment identity to germline references were removed, leaving around 12,000,000 reads across the study. IMGT definitions were followed to assign CDR3 boundaries, reading frame and productivity. A highly-expanded clone was defined as any clone making up 1% or more of reads, and normalized Shannon entropy served as the measure of diversity. Unpaired two-tailed t-tests were used to test group differences in Shannon entropy. Clones were called with MiXCR by TCRdb after fastp trimmed the public reads at Q25, and only in-frame beta chains were retained. Identical CDR3 proteins give one entry, which carries the most common genes and DNA. It is TCRdb's table, rather than the study itself, that gives the V and J calls and clone size. The sample records fewer than 350,000 distinct CDR3 sequences, 47% of which are singletons. Roughly 13% of the sample comes from the top ten.

The clonotype was recovered from a man aged 18 to 29 with type 2 diabetes. Sequences were obtained from peripheral blood mononuclear cells (PBMCs). The chain is encoded by TRBV27 joined to TRBJ1-1; no D gene is confidently identified. The CDR3 is CASSLFTDTEAFF. In nucleotide form, the sequence is TGTGCCAGCAGTTTATTCACGGACACTGAAGCTTTCTTT.